What follows are 20 T cell receptor beta chains derived from one specimen sequenced in a study of cytomegalovirus exposure and HLA in healthy donors (dated by TCRdb to between 2016 and 2019). To prepare the library, the immunoSEQ multiplex PCR assay was applied. In TCRdb, the immuneACCESS table is reduced to in-frame sequences with V and J assigned. These tables do not hold every clone; where another copy was compared, an unresolved V gene accounts for under half, and the others remain unexplained. This sample has some 320,000 clones in its table, and around 90% of those were observed once. The ten most abundant clones make up over 1% of the sample. Material: PBMCs. The origin of the receptors is a woman aged 25 to 39 in good health and CMV-seropositive.

This chain links TRBV27 with TRBJ2-1; 7 bases are a match to TRBD1. The CDR3 is made up of 12 amino acids. The J segment lost 9 bases and the V segment lost 5 bases, leaving 4 bases of the junction unmatched. The germline gives CDR1 MNHEY, CDR2 SMNVEV (reference sequence). This CDR3 reads CASSETGPEQFF. The CDR3 coding sequence is TGTGCCAGCAGTGAGACAGGGCCTGAGCAGTTCTTC.

In DNA, the CDR3 is TGTGCCACCAAAACTGACACCTACGAGCAGTACTTC. It specifies CATKTDTYEQYF. V and J are TRBV5-8 and TRBJ2-7; D unresolved. The CDR3 spans 12 residues. Per germline, CDR1 SGHTS and CDR2 YDEGEE. Trimming took 9 bases from V and 2 from J, leaving 12 bases between them. The full variable domain, in which reference TRBV5-8 and TRBJ2-7 provide the parts outside the CDR3, is EAGVTQSPTHLIKTRGQQATLRCSPISGHTSVYWYQQALGLGLQFLLWYDEGEERNRGNFPPRFSGRQFPNYSSELNVNALELEDSALYLCATKTDTYEQYFGPGTRLTVT.

CDR3 loop: CASTDRDSGNTIYF. Here the CDR3 DNA reads TGTGCCAGCACTGACAGGGATTCTGGAAACACCATATATTTT. The chain joins TRBV6-1 to TRBJ1-3, with TRBD1 matching over 7 bases. Germline lookup yields CDR1 MNHNS and CDR2 SASEGT. CDR3 length: 14 amino acids. The V gene end was trimmed by 7 bases and the J gene end by 1 base; junction bases not matched to a gene: 4.

The chain carries TRBV27 and TRBJ1-5; D perhaps matches TRBD1 (6 bases). The V gene lost 4 bases and the J gene lost 6 bases, with 10 bases spanning the gap. Germline V gene sequence: CDR1 MNHEY, CDR2 SMNVEV (reference sequence). The CDR3 length is 13 residues. DNA for the CDR3: TGTGCCAGCAGTTCCCAGGGGTTTCAGCCCCAGCATTTT. Its protein is CASSSQGFQPQHF.

The chain joins TRBV18 to TRBJ1-1; 7 bases agree with TRBD1. Germline V gene sequence: CDR1 KGHSH, CDR2 LQKENI. With 1 base clipped from V and 1 base from J, the junction kept 6 bases outside the gene matches. CDR3 length: 16 amino acids. As DNA, the CDR3 is TGTGCCAGCTCACCACAGACCGGGACAGCGAACACTGAAGCTTTCTTT. Protein sequence: CASSPQTGTANTEAFF. The whole variable domain, remainder taken from reference TRBV18 and TRBJ1-1, is NAGVMQNPRHLVRRRGQEARLRCSPMKGHSHVYWYRQLPEEGLKFMVYLQKENIIDESGMPKERFSAEFPKEGPSILRIQQVVRGDSAAYFCASSPQTGTANTEAFFGQGTRLTVV.

This rearrangement joins TRBV28 to TRBJ2-2, with 10 nucleotides matching TRBD1. The CDR3 is 15 amino acids. The V segment lost 5 bases and the J segment 3 bases; nucleotides outside the gene matches: 3. Per the germline V gene, CDR1 is MDHEN and CDR2 is SYDVKM. CDR3 region: CASSDRGPDTGELFF. CDR3 DNA: TGTGCCAGCAGTGACAGGGGGCCGGACACCGGGGAGCTGTTTTTT.

The rearrangement links TRBV7-2 to TRBJ2-7; 9 bases match TRBD1. The CDR3 is 16 residues long. Germline V gene lookup returns CDR1 SGHTA and CDR2 FQGNSA. Trimming removed 3 bases from V and 4 bases from J; junction bases left unmatched: 10. The CDR3 region has the DNA TGTGCCAGCAGCTTTGTAACACAGGGGGCGCGGTACGAGCAGTACTTC. Translation gives CASSFVTQGARYEQYF. Drawing the rest from reference TRBV7-2 and TRBJ2-7, the complete variable domain is GAGVSQSPSNKVTEKGKDVELRCDPISGHTALYWYRQSLGQGLEFLIYFQGNSAPDKSGLPSDRFSAERTGGSVSTLTIQRTQQEDSAVYLCASSFVTQGARYEQYFGPGTRLTVT.

This rearrangement joins TRBV27 to TRBJ1-2; 9 bases line up with TRBD1. V lost 5 bases and J lost 0; bases outside the gene matches: 4. The CDR3 sequence is 15 residues long. Germline CDR1 MNHEY, CDR2 SMNVEV (reference sequence). CDR3 coding DNA: TGTGCCAGCAGTCCCGGACAGGGGACTAACTATGGCTACACCTTC. It specifies CASSPGQGTNYGYTF.

This chain links TRBV4-1 with TRBJ2-7; D gene uncertain. The germline V gene has CDR1 MGHRA and CDR2 YSYEKL. The CDR3 has 13 amino acids. Trimming shortened V by 1 base and J by 3 bases, and 7 bases separated the two germline ends. DNA for the CDR3: TGCGCCAGCAGCCAAGCCCCTGACTACGAGCAGTACTTC. It codes for CASSQAPDYEQYF.

J is TRBJ1-2 and V is TRBV4-3, with D unclear. Germline CDR1 and CDR2: LGHNA and YSLEER. The CDR3 length is 17 residues. The V end lost 0 bases, the J end lost 4 bases, and 18 bases lay between the germline ends. CDR3 nucleotides: TGCGCCAGCAGCCAAGATGCGGCGGAGGGTCAAATCTATGGCTACACCTTC. Translation gives CASSQDAAEGQIYGYTF.

The chain uses TRBV5-6 and TRBJ2-2; D is undetermined. From germline, CDR1 is SGHDT and CDR2 YYEEEE. Between the trimmed V and J ends, which lost 2 bases and 7 bases, there was a span of 12 bases. The CDR3 length is 14 residues. For the CDR3, the DNA is TGTGCCAGCAGCTTCAATCCCGGAAACGGGGAGCTGTTTTTT. Translating it yields CASSFNPGNGELFF. Full variable domain (rest looked up from reference TRBV5-6 and TRBJ2-2): DAGVTQSPTHLIKTRGQQVTLRCSPKSGHDTVSWYQQALGQGPQFIFQYYEEEERQRGNFPDRFSGHQFPNYSSELNVNALLLGDSALYLCASSFNPGNGELFFGEGSRLTVL.

V and J are TRBV29-1 and TRBJ1-1; unclear D gene. This CDR3 has 10 residues. Trimming pared 6 bases from V and 7 bases from J, leaving 9 bases between. Germline values: CDR1 SQVTM, CDR2 ANQGSEA. The CDR3 bases are TGCAGCGTAAGGACGGGTGAAGCTTTCTTT. This translates into CSVRTGEAFF.

In this sample, this clone turned up once. The rearrangement uses TRBV11-2 and TRBJ2-1, with 10 nucleotides matching TRBD2. The CDR3 is 17 amino acids. The germline gives CDR1 SGHAT, CDR2 FQNNGV. After removal of 5 bases from V and 4 bases from J, the junction contained 11 bases not matched to a gene. CDR3 in DNA: TGTGCCAGCAGCATTACTTCCGGGACTAGCGCGTACAATGAGCAGTTCTTC. Its translation: CASSITSGTSAYNEQFF.

The CDR3 protein is CASSLYGTNEKLFF. CDR3 sequence (DNA): TGTGCCAGCAGTTTATACGGTACTAATGAAAAACTGTTTTTT. The chain is built from TRBV27 and TRBJ1-4; D uncertain. V dropped 1 base and J dropped 2 bases, with 5 bases sitting between them. CDR3 length equals 14 residues. CDR1 MNHEY and CDR2 SMNVEV come from the germline V gene (reference sequence).

V is TRBV5-4 and J is TRBJ1-1; possibly TRBD1 for D (6 bases). Per germline, CDR1 SGHNT and CDR2 YYREEE (reference sequence). This CDR3 has 13 amino acids. Trimming removed 4 bases from V and 1 base from J, with 8 bases in between. The CDR3, as DNA: TGTGCCAGCAGCGCCAGGGGGAACACTGAAGCTTTCTTT. It specifies CASSARGNTEAFF.

The rearrangement links TRBV6-1 to TRBJ2-7; a possible D gene is TRBD1 (5 bases). The V end was cut by 2 bases, the J end by 2 bases, with 7 bases between. This CDR3 contains 13 residues. Per the germline V gene, CDR1 is MNHNS and CDR2 is SASEGT. CDR3: CASSERGTYEQYF. The CDR3, as DNA: TGTGCCAGCAGTGAAAGGGGTACCTACGAGCAGTACTTC.

Of note for this clone: This specimen includes other DNA sequences encoding the same CDR3. V gene TRBV13 combines with J gene TRBJ1-5, with D uncertain. V lost 3 bases and J 1 base, leaving 4 bases between the germline ends. The CDR3 is 13 residues long. Germline loops: CDR1 PRHDT, CDR2 FYEKMQ (reference sequence). CDR3 sequence reads: CASSLGSNQPQHF. The CDR3 DNA sequence: TGTGCCAGCAGCTTGGGGAGCAATCAGCCCCAGCATTTT.

The chain recombines TRBV4-1 with TRBJ2-1; 7 bases are shared with TRBD1. Germline trimming cut 0 bases from V and 7 bases from J; bases unmatched to any gene: 9. The CDR3 loop spans 16 amino acids. Germline CDR1 reads MGHRA; CDR2 reads YSYEKL. The CDR3 spells CASSQEAGSRGNEQFF. The CDR3 DNA follows: TGCGCCAGCAGCCAAGAAGCCGGCTCCAGGGGGAATGAGCAGTTCTTC.

The chain recombines TRBV4-1 with TRBJ2-3; TRBD2 aligns across 12 bases. Trimming cost V 4 bases and J 2 bases; bases outside gene matches: 4. The CDR3 extends over 16 amino acids. CDR1 and CDR2 (germline): MGHRA, YSYEKL. CDR3 nucleotide sequence: TGCGCCAGCAGCCCGGGACTAGCGGGCATCACAGATACGCAGTATTTT. Protein: CASSPGLAGITDTQYF.

This clone was found once. This sequence joins TRBV4-2 and TRBJ1-2; 8 bases map to TRBD1. The CDR3 runs to 15 residues. The trim removed 4 bases at V and 5 bases at J, leaving 9 bases unmatched. Germline V lookup: CDR1 LGHNA, CDR2 YNFKEQ. The CDR3 sequence: CASSRTGQGGYGYTF. The CDR3 bases are TGTGCCAGCAGCCGAACCGGACAGGGTGGGTATGGCTACACCTTC.